This TCR beta chain was sequenced for a study of radiotherapy plus CTLA-4 blockade in lung cancer. Profiled with immunoSEQ multiplex PCR; TCRdb holds only in-frame clones, not every one. Of approximately 75,000 clones listed, roughly three quarters are singletons. The CDR3 covers 16 residues. Germline loops: CDR1 SSHAT, CDR2 FNYEAQ (reference sequence). A remark on this clone: The junction does not match germline at one end; this may be a read error.

The genes are TRBV7-7 and TRBJ2-3, with TRBD1 matching over 9 bases. The TCR originated in a human donor with non-small cell lung cancer who had a complete response to radiotherapy plus ipilimumab. The material was peripheral blood, obtained from a patient treated with radiotherapy plus ipilimumab. DNA of the CDR3: TGTGCTAGCAGCTTATCGGACAGGGGCCCTACAGATACGCAGTATTTT. As protein: CASSLSDRGPTDTQYF.